A selection of T cell receptor beta chains follows, all from one sample in a study of blood T cell repertoires in COVID-19. Sequencing was performed with immunoSEQ multiplex PCR; in TCRdb, only in-frame clones are kept and a portion is missing. The data contain 35,000 to 45,000 clones, around 80% of them seen just once; the ten biggest clones take up 33%. Specimen: peripheral blood. The receptors stem from a man in his 60s with acute or convalescent COVID-19. The CDR3 runs from the conserved cysteine through the conserved F or W. A D gene is named only where the DNA matches it firmly. Rows give clone size only sometimes, using once, few, many, or a class for an expanded clone.

d_call: .
j_call: TRBJ2-7
v_call: TRBV7-9
clone_size: .
cdr3_aa: CASSPTLVYEQYF
cdr3_nt: TGTGCCAGCAGCCCCACCCTAGTCTACGAGCAGTACTTC

d_call: .
j_call: TRBJ1-2
v_call: TRBV6-4
clone_size: few
cdr3_aa: CASSSTPSSGYTF
cdr3_nt: TGTGCCAGCAGCTCTACACCGTCTAGTGGCTACACCTTC

d_call: TRBD1
j_call: TRBJ1-1
v_call: TRBV5-1
clone_size: .
cdr3_aa: CATRRGTVDTEAFF
cdr3_nt: TGCGCCACCCGGAGAGGGACAGTTGACACTGAAGCTTTCTTT

d_call: .
j_call: TRBJ1-4
v_call: TRBV19
clone_size: .
cdr3_aa: CASSISGNAGSKLFF
cdr3_nt: TGTGCCAGTAGTATTAGCGGTAATGCGGGATCAAAACTGTTTTTT

d_call: .
j_call: TRBJ2-5
v_call: TRBV15
clone_size: .
cdr3_aa: CATSRDGEDQETQYF
cdr3_nt: TGTGCCACCAGCAGAGATGGGGAGGATCAAGAGACCCAGTACTTC

d_call: .
j_call: TRBJ1-3
v_call: TRBV7-9
clone_size: .
cdr3_aa: CASSPSGVNSGNTIYF
cdr3_nt: TGTGCCAGCAGCCCTTCAGGGGTAAACTCTGGAAACACCATATATTTT

d_call: TRBD2
j_call: TRBJ2-3
v_call: TRBV5-1
clone_size: few
cdr3_aa: CASSSIAGGPDTQYF
cdr3_nt: TGCGCCAGCAGCTCCATAGCGGGAGGGCCAGATACGCAGTATTTT

d_call: .
j_call: TRBJ2-2
v_call: TRBV9
clone_size: .
cdr3_aa: CASSGGAGVPGELFF
cdr3_nt: TGTGCCAGCAGCGGGGGGGCGGGAGTCCCCGGGGAGCTGTTTTTT

d_call: .
j_call: TRBJ1-6
v_call: TRBV27
clone_size: .
cdr3_aa: CASSYGGRVNSPLHF
cdr3_nt: TGTGCCAGCAGTTACGGGGGGAGGGTTAATTCACCCCTCCACTTT

d_call: .
j_call: TRBJ2-2
v_call: TRBV27
clone_size: .
cdr3_aa: CASSFYGGTGELFF
cdr3_nt: TGTGCCAGCAGTTTCTATGGTGGCACCGGGGAGCTGTTTTTT

d_call: .
j_call: TRBJ1-1
v_call: TRBV12-3/TRBV12-4
clone_size: .
cdr3_aa: CASSLLASTEAFF
cdr3_nt: TGTGCCAGCAGCCTCCTAGCGAGCACTGAAGCTTTCTTT

d_call: .
j_call: TRBJ2-6
v_call: TRBV5-6
clone_size: .
cdr3_aa: CASSLQGGGANVLTF
cdr3_nt: TGTGCCAGCAGCTTACAGGGTGGTGGGGCCAACGTCCTGACTTTC

d_call: .
j_call: TRBJ2-7
v_call: TRBV11-3
clone_size: .
cdr3_aa: CASSLAGAEQYF
cdr3_nt: TGTGCCAGCAGCTTAGCAGGGGCCGAGCAGTACTTC

d_call: TRBD1
j_call: TRBJ2-1
v_call: TRBV6-5
clone_size: .
cdr3_aa: CASSKRQGNEQFF
cdr3_nt: TGTGCCAGCAGTAAGCGACAGGGGAATGAGCAGTTCTTC

d_call: TRBD1
j_call: TRBJ2-7
v_call: TRBV5-6
clone_size: once
cdr3_aa: CASSSPGTGVAEQYF
cdr3_nt: TGTGCCAGCAGCTCCCCCGGGACAGGGGTTGCCGAGCAGTACTTC

d_call: .
j_call: TRBJ2-7
v_call: TRBV5-1
clone_size: .
cdr3_aa: CASSLAGWTTYEQYF
cdr3_nt: TGCGCCAGCAGCTTGGCGGGCTGGACAACCTACGAGCAGTACTTC

d_call: TRBD1
j_call: TRBJ2-7
v_call: TRBV14
clone_size: .
cdr3_aa: CASSQDHLGTGLGQYF
cdr3_nt: TGTGCCAGCAGCCAAGACCATTTAGGGACAGGGCTTGGGCAGTACTTC

d_call: TRBD2
j_call: TRBJ2-7
v_call: TRBV3-1/TRBV3-2
clone_size: .
cdr3_aa: CASSQVAGGTYEQYF
cdr3_nt: TGTGCCAGCAGCCAAGTAGCGGGAGGGACCTACGAGCAGTACTTC

d_call: .
j_call: TRBJ1-2
v_call: TRBV7-9
clone_size: .
cdr3_aa: CASSLSTGYNYGYTF
cdr3_nt: TGTGCCAGCAGCTTGTCGACAGGCTATAACTATGGCTACACCTTC

d_call: TRBD2
j_call: TRBJ2-7
v_call: TRBV6-5
clone_size: .
cdr3_aa: CASQLGGSSYEQYF
cdr3_nt: TGTGCCAGCCAATTGGGGGGGAGCTCCTACGAGCAGTACTTC

d_call: TRBD1
j_call: TRBJ2-7
v_call: TRBV5-1
clone_size: .
cdr3_aa: CASSGGQGATHEQYF
cdr3_nt: TGCGCCAGCAGCGGGGGACAGGGGGCGACCCACGAGCAGTACTTC

d_call: .
j_call: TRBJ1-2
v_call: TRBV11-2
clone_size: .
cdr3_aa: CASSLGWSGQGYTF
cdr3_nt: TGTGCCAGCAGCTTAGGGTGGTCAGGACAAGGCTACACCTTC

d_call: .
j_call: TRBJ2-3
v_call: TRBV29-1
clone_size: .
cdr3_aa: CSVEQGRSTDTQYF
cdr3_nt: TGCAGCGTTGAACAGGGGCGTAGCACAGATACGCAGTATTTT

d_call: .
j_call: TRBJ2-5
v_call: TRBV9
clone_size: .
cdr3_aa: CASSVGNGGTQYF
cdr3_nt: TGTGCCAGCAGCGTAGGGAACGGAGGGACCCAGTACTTC

d_call: .
j_call: TRBJ1-5
v_call: TRBV5-6
clone_size: once
cdr3_aa: CASSLQGEYSNQPQHF
cdr3_nt: TGTGCCAGCAGCTTACAGGGCGAATATAGCAATCAGCCCCAGCATTTT

d_call: TRBD2
j_call: TRBJ2-1
v_call: TRBV11-3
clone_size: .
cdr3_aa: CASSLGGSSGTAEQFF
cdr3_nt: TGTGCCAGCAGCTTAGGAGGGTCTAGCGGGACGGCTGAGCAGTTCTTC

d_call: .
j_call: TRBJ2-6
v_call: TRBV18
clone_size: .
cdr3_aa: CASSQLGRGKSSGANVLTF
cdr3_nt: TGTGCCAGCTCACAACTGGGCAGGGGCAAGAGCTCTGGGGCCAACGTCCTGACTTTC